The rows below give T cell receptor beta chains drawn from one sample of a study of cytomegalovirus exposure and HLA in healthy donors. Method: immunoSEQ multiplex PCR; TCRdb's copy keeps in-frame clones and lacks some. This sample has roughly 180,000 clones; approximately 80% occur once, and the top ten carry around 1.2%. The sample consisted of PBMCs. The receptors come from a girl aged 2 to 10 in good health and CMV-seropositive. Both conserved end residues are part of each CDR3. D genes are given only for firm matches. Clone sizes are given selectively: once, few, many, or a class where the clone is expanded.

j_gene: TRBJ2-1; d_gene: NA; v_gene: TRBV2; abundance: NA; CDR3aa: CASSENSQAAIRNEQFF; CDR3nt: TGTGCCAGCAGTGAAAATTCACAGGCGGCTATTAGGAATGAGCAGTTCTTC
j_gene: TRBJ2-7; d_gene: TRBD2; v_gene: TRBV28; abundance: NA; CDR3aa: CASNGGSRYEQYF; CDR3nt: TGTGCCAGCAACGGGGGGAGCAGGTACGAGCAGTACTTC
j_gene: TRBJ2-1; d_gene: TRBD1; v_gene: TRBV10-1; abundance: few; CDR3aa: CASSESATGTGKFF; CDR3nt: TGCGCCAGCAGTGAGTCGGCCACCGGGACAGGGAAGTTCTTC
j_gene: TRBJ2-7; d_gene: TRBD1; v_gene: TRBV5-1; abundance: NA; CDR3aa: CASSLWDSSYEQYF; CDR3nt: TGCGCCAGCAGCTTATGGGACAGCTCCTACGAGCAGTACTTC
j_gene: TRBJ1-2; d_gene: TRBD1; v_gene: TRBV29-1; abundance: NA; CDR3aa: CSVDKDRDYTF; CDR3nt: TGCAGCGTCGATAAAGACAGGGACTACACCTTC
j_gene: TRBJ2-2; d_gene: TRBD2; v_gene: TRBV18; abundance: NA; CDR3aa: CASSPMPSGGLSGGELFF; CDR3nt: TGTGCCAGCTCCCCCATGCCAAGCGGGGGCCTTTCGGGCGGGGAGCTGTTTTTT
j_gene: TRBJ1-2; d_gene: NA; v_gene: TRBV13; abundance: once; CDR3aa: CASSLTGSGYTF; CDR3nt: TGTGCCAGCAGCTTAACGGGGAGTGGCTACACCTTC
j_gene: TRBJ2-2; d_gene: TRBD1; v_gene: TRBV5-1; abundance: NA; CDR3aa: CASSLDVGGADTGELFF; CDR3nt: TGCGCCAGCAGCTTGGATGTAGGGGGCGCAGACACCGGGGAGCTGTTTTTT
j_gene: TRBJ1-3; d_gene: NA; v_gene: TRBV19; abundance: NA; CDR3aa: CASSDLASSGNTIYF; CDR3nt: TGTGCCAGTAGTGATCTGGCCAGCTCTGGAAACACCATATATTTT
j_gene: TRBJ2-7; d_gene: TRBD1; v_gene: TRBV6-6; abundance: NA; CDR3aa: CASSYTEQGNEQYF; CDR3nt: TGTGCCAGCAGTTACACTGAACAGGGGAACGAGCAGTACTTC
j_gene: TRBJ2-7; d_gene: NA; v_gene: TRBV5-1; abundance: few; CDR3aa: CASSFPPGGQYF; CDR3nt: TGCGCCAGCAGCTTTCCCCCAGGTGGGCAGTACTTC
j_gene: TRBJ2-1; d_gene: NA; v_gene: TRBV5-6; abundance: NA; CDR3aa: CASSLVGPSEQFF; CDR3nt: TGTGCCAGCAGCTTGGTGGGCCCGAGTGAGCAGTTCTTC
j_gene: TRBJ1-5; d_gene: NA; v_gene: TRBV2; abundance: NA; CDR3aa: CASKEGGSNQPQHF; CDR3nt: TGTGCCAGCAAAGAAGGCGGTAGCAATCAGCCCCAGCATTTT
j_gene: TRBJ1-2; d_gene: NA; v_gene: TRBV5-1; abundance: NA; CDR3aa: CASSLVFGDYGYTF; CDR3nt: TGCGCCAGCAGCTTGGTTTTCGGAGACTATGGCTACACCTTC
j_gene: TRBJ1-2; d_gene: TRBD1; v_gene: TRBV9; abundance: NA; CDR3aa: CASSVETGRGYTF; CDR3nt: TGTGCCAGCAGCGTAGAGACAGGGCGTGGCTACACCTTC
j_gene: TRBJ2-3; d_gene: NA; v_gene: TRBV7-3; abundance: NA; CDR3aa: CASSLEPGGTDTQYF; CDR3nt: TGTGCCAGCAGCTTAGAGCCAGGGGGGACAGATACGCAGTATTTT
j_gene: TRBJ1-2; d_gene: NA; v_gene: TRBV5-4; abundance: NA; CDR3aa: CASSLEETGGAFGYTF; CDR3nt: TGTGCCAGCAGCTTGGAAGAAACGGGGGGCGCGTTTGGCTACACCTTC
j_gene: TRBJ1-1; d_gene: NA; v_gene: TRBV10-1; abundance: few; CDR3aa: CASSVSRNTEAFF; CDR3nt: TGCGCCAGCAGTGTTTCCCGGAACACTGAAGCTTTCTTT
j_gene: TRBJ1-2; d_gene: NA; v_gene: TRBV25-1; abundance: NA; CDR3aa: CASSQRQGFYGYTF; CDR3nt: TGTGCCAGCAGTCAAAGGCAGGGATTCTATGGCTACACCTTC
j_gene: TRBJ2-3; d_gene: NA; v_gene: TRBV25-1; abundance: NA; CDR3aa: CASSLRASTDTQYF; CDR3nt: TGTGCCAGCAGTCTGCGCGCTAGCACAGATACGCAGTATTTT
j_gene: TRBJ1-1; d_gene: NA; v_gene: TRBV11-2; abundance: NA; CDR3aa: CASSSPAGAGTEAFF; CDR3nt: TGTGCCAGCAGCTCACCGGCGGGGGCCGGCACTGAAGCTTTCTTT
j_gene: TRBJ1-1; d_gene: TRBD1; v_gene: TRBV28; abundance: NA; CDR3aa: CASTPTGQNTEAFF; CDR3nt: TGTGCCAGCACCCCGACAGGGCAGAACACTGAAGCTTTCTTT
j_gene: TRBJ1-1; d_gene: NA; v_gene: TRBV10-3; abundance: NA; CDR3aa: CAIRGGNTEAFF; CDR3nt: TGTGCCATCAGAGGGGGGAACACTGAAGCTTTCTTT
j_gene: TRBJ2-2; d_gene: NA; v_gene: TRBV5-1; abundance: NA; CDR3aa: CASSLESGVIGELFF; CDR3nt: TGCGCCAGCAGCTTGGAATCAGGGGTTATCGGGGAGCTGTTTTTT
j_gene: TRBJ2-1; d_gene: NA; v_gene: TRBV6-5; abundance: NA; CDR3aa: CASSSAREQFF; CDR3nt: TGTGCCAGCAGTTCTGCGAGGGAGCAGTTCTTC
j_gene: TRBJ2-3; d_gene: NA; v_gene: TRBV10-3; abundance: NA; CDR3aa: CAISDIPLAQYF; CDR3nt: TGTGCCATCAGTGACATCCCCCTAGCGCAGTATTTT
j_gene: TRBJ1-5; d_gene: NA; v_gene: TRBV28; abundance: NA; CDR3aa: CASSFYKRDQPQHF; CDR3nt: TGTGCCAGCAGTTTTTATAAGCGGGATCAGCCCCAGCATTTT
j_gene: TRBJ2-7; d_gene: NA; v_gene: TRBV6-1; abundance: once; CDR3aa: CASSVGQISYEQYF; CDR3nt: TGTGCCAGCAGTGTAGGACAGATCTCCTACGAGCAGTACTTC
j_gene: TRBJ2-7; d_gene: TRBD1; v_gene: TRBV18; abundance: NA; CDR3aa: CASSPRDRGLRIDEQYF; CDR3nt: TGTGCCAGCTCACCACGAGACAGGGGGCTAAGAATCGACGAGCAGTACTTC
j_gene: TRBJ2-1; d_gene: NA; v_gene: TRBV29-1; abundance: NA; CDR3aa: CSGASYRGYNEQFF; CDR3nt: TGCAGCGGTGCTAGCTACCGGGGATACAATGAGCAGTTCTTC
j_gene: TRBJ2-1; d_gene: TRBD2; v_gene: TRBV7-3; abundance: NA; CDR3aa: CASSSLGTSGSSYNEQFF; CDR3nt: TGTGCCAGCAGCTCGCTCGGGACTAGCGGGAGTTCCTACAATGAGCAGTTCTTC
j_gene: TRBJ1-5; d_gene: NA; v_gene: TRBV30; abundance: NA; CDR3aa: CAWSSSRVRQPQHF; CDR3nt: TGTGCCTGGAGTTCCTCCAGGGTGCGACAGCCCCAGCATTTT
j_gene: TRBJ1-1; d_gene: TRBD1; v_gene: TRBV28; abundance: NA; CDR3aa: CASSDRAGFMNTEAFF; CDR3nt: TGTGCCAGCAGCGACAGGGCGGGATTTATGAACACTGAAGCTTTCTTT
j_gene: TRBJ1-6; d_gene: TRBD1; v_gene: TRBV25-1; abundance: once; CDR3aa: CASTHRGGSPLHF; CDR3nt: TGTGCCAGCACCCACAGGGGCGGTTCACCCCTCCACTTT
j_gene: TRBJ2-1; d_gene: NA; v_gene: TRBV18; abundance: NA; CDR3aa: CASSPGREGNTNKQFF; CDR3nt: TGTGCCAGCTCACCTGGGAGAGAAGGGAATACCAACAAGCAGTTCTTC
j_gene: TRBJ2-5; d_gene: TRBD2; v_gene: TRBV7-9; abundance: NA; CDR3aa: CASSLAGGRETQYF; CDR3nt: TGTGCCAGCAGCCTAGCGGGGGGGCGGGAGACCCAGTACTTC
j_gene: TRBJ1-5; d_gene: NA; v_gene: TRBV6-5; abundance: NA; CDR3aa: CASRKTDSINQPQHF; CDR3nt: TGTGCCAGCAGGAAGACAGACTCAATCAATCAGCCCCAGCATTTT
j_gene: TRBJ2-7; d_gene: TRBD2; v_gene: TRBV4-2; abundance: NA; CDR3aa: CASSQARGGGGTSGEQYF; CDR3nt: TGTGCCAGCAGCCAAGCTCGGGGGGGAGGGGGTACCTCTGGCGAGCAGTACTTC
j_gene: TRBJ2-6; d_gene: TRBD2; v_gene: TRBV27; abundance: NA; CDR3aa: CASSLRAGGPGALGANVLTF; CDR3nt: TGTGCCAGCAGTTTACGAGCGGGAGGGCCGGGGGCCCTAGGGGCCAACGTCCTGACTTTC
j_gene: TRBJ1-1; d_gene: NA; v_gene: TRBV5-6; abundance: few; CDR3aa: CASSSVQGITEAFF; CDR3nt: TGTGCCAGCAGCTCGGTACAGGGTATTACTGAAGCTTTCTTT
j_gene: TRBJ1-6; d_gene: NA; v_gene: TRBV2; abundance: NA; CDR3aa: CASSELGGRGYNSPLHF; CDR3nt: TGTGCCAGCAGTGAATTGGGTGGCAGGGGCTATAATTCACCCCTCCACTTT
j_gene: TRBJ1-4; d_gene: NA; v_gene: TRBV19; abundance: NA; CDR3aa: CASQQISLRNEKLFF; CDR3nt: TGTGCCAGCCAACAGATTTCTTTGCGTAATGAAAAACTGTTTTTT
j_gene: TRBJ1-2; d_gene: TRBD1; v_gene: TRBV19; abundance: NA; CDR3aa: CASSPPGTGLIHGYTF; CDR3nt: TGTGCCAGTAGTCCTCCCGGGACAGGCCTCATTCATGGCTACACCTTC
j_gene: TRBJ1-2; d_gene: TRBD1; v_gene: TRBV27; abundance: NA; CDR3aa: CASSTGTGNFYGYTF; CDR3nt: TGTGCCAGCAGCACCGGGACAGGAAATTTCTATGGCTACACCTTC
j_gene: TRBJ1-6; d_gene: NA; v_gene: TRBV5-3; abundance: NA; CDR3aa: CARSFQGWRSPLHF; CDR3nt: TGTGCCAGAAGCTTTCAGGGATGGCGTTCACCCCTCCACTTT
j_gene: TRBJ2-1; d_gene: NA; v_gene: TRBV5-4; abundance: NA; CDR3aa: CASSFSLLSPNEQFF; CDR3nt: TGTGCCAGCAGCTTTTCGCTTTTGAGTCCCAATGAGCAGTTCTTC
j_gene: TRBJ2-7; d_gene: NA; v_gene: TRBV6-1; abundance: NA; CDR3aa: CASSTYRADEQYF; CDR3nt: TGTGCCAGCAGCACCTACAGGGCTGACGAGCAGTACTTC
j_gene: TRBJ2-7; d_gene: NA; v_gene: TRBV9; abundance: NA; CDR3aa: CASSGGVSGHEQYF; CDR3nt: TGTGCCAGCAGCGGTGGCGTTAGCGGACACGAGCAGTACTTC
j_gene: TRBJ1-5; d_gene: NA; v_gene: TRBV6-6; abundance: NA; CDR3aa: CASIQGYSNQPQHF; CDR3nt: TGTGCCAGCATTCAGGGGTATAGCAATCAGCCCCAGCATTTT
j_gene: TRBJ2-2; d_gene: NA; v_gene: TRBV9; abundance: NA; CDR3aa: CASSVSGVREANTGELFF; CDR3nt: TGTGCCAGCAGCGTAAGTGGGGTGAGGGAGGCGAACACCGGGGAGCTGTTTTTT
j_gene: TRBJ2-1; d_gene: NA; v_gene: TRBV6-5; abundance: NA; CDR3aa: CASNQGGTYNEQFF; CDR3nt: TGTGCCAGCAACCAGGGGGGAACCTACAATGAGCAGTTCTTC
j_gene: TRBJ2-7; d_gene: NA; v_gene: TRBV19; abundance: NA; CDR3aa: CASSIGRGYEQYF; CDR3nt: TGTGCCAGTAGTATAGGAAGGGGCTACGAGCAGTACTTC
j_gene: TRBJ2-7; d_gene: NA; v_gene: TRBV5-1; abundance: NA; CDR3aa: CASSLGLVSEQYF; CDR3nt: TGCGCCAGCAGCTTGGGACTAGTTAGCGAGCAGTACTTC
j_gene: TRBJ1-1; d_gene: NA; v_gene: TRBV7-6; abundance: NA; CDR3aa: CASSLARAQNTEAFF; CDR3nt: TGTGCCAGCAGCTTAGCGCGGGCCCAGAACACTGAAGCTTTCTTT
j_gene: TRBJ2-1; d_gene: TRBD2; v_gene: TRBV28; abundance: NA; CDR3aa: CASSFPTLLAGVGEQFF; CDR3nt: TGTGCCAGCAGTTTCCCGACCCTGCTAGCGGGAGTAGGCGAGCAGTTCTTC